The T cell receptor beta chain described here comes from a study of blood T cells in healthy people across ages. Study-wide results and limits: It was held that diversity estimates obtained from one million T cells represented underestimates. Diversity was higher, and naive CD4+ cells more numerous, in long-lived donors than in aged donors.

The authors ran a second PCR of about 7 to 11 cycles using a sample-barcoded 5' primer and a J-beta primer mix. TCRdb re-called the 5' RACE reads with MiXCR, one entry per CDR3 protein. The sample has about 650,000 distinct CDR3 sequences, about 51% seen once. Of note for this clonotype: Its cognate antigen is unknown.

Trimming cost V 7 bases and J 1 base, with 13 bases left between them. Germline CDR1 reads SGHRS; CDR2 reads YFSETQ. The CDR3 sequence is 14 residues long. Caucasian individuals from Russia who were healthy and aged about 6 to 95 acted as donors. There were at least 5.5 micrograms of total RNA extracted from every sample. The sample was blood. The source of this sequence is a woman of 80 years or more in good health. V gene TRBV5-1 combines with J gene TRBJ2-3; possible D gene TRBD2, 6 bases. As DNA, the CDR3 is TGCGCCAGCGCCCGGGACTCAGGCACAGATACGCAGTATTTT. Residues: CASARDSGTDTQYF. The full variable domain, completed using reference TRBV5-1 and TRBJ2-3, is KAGVTQTPRYLIKTRGQQVTLSCSPISGHRSVSWYQQTPGQGLQFLFEYFSETQRNKGNFPGRFSGRQFSNSRSEMNVSTLELGDSALYLCASARDSGTDTQYFGPGTRLTVL.